This T cell receptor (beta chain) was captured by sequencing in a study of siplizumab effects on memory and regulatory T cells. Sequencing was performed with immunoSEQ multiplex PCR; in TCRdb, only in-frame clones are kept and a portion is missing. This table has about 63,000 clones, 75% to 90% appearing once. Sequenced input: memory CD4+ T cells sorted from blood. This sequence originates from a human donor in good health.

The CDR3 loop reads CASSMGLRRGRNTEAFF. The CDR3 DNA reads TGTGCCAGCAGTATGGGGTTACGCAGGGGGCGGAACACTGAAGCTTTCTTT. The chain employs TRBV11-1 and TRBJ1-1, with 8 positions matching TRBD1. The CDR3 totals 17 residues. V lost 6 bases, J lost 1 base, and 13 bases stayed unmatched. Germline loops: CDR1 SGHAT, CDR2 FQDESV (reference sequence). Supplemented by reference TRBV11-1 and TRBJ1-1, the full variable domain reads EAEVAQSPRYKITEKSQAVAFWCDPISGHATLYWYRQILGQGPELLVQFQDESVVDDSQLPKDRFSAERLKGVDSTLKIQPAELGDSAMYLCASSMGLRRGRNTEAFFGQGTRLTVV.